This TCR beta chain was profiled in a study of cytomegalovirus exposure and HLA in healthy donors. Germline V gives CDR1 SGHVS, CDR2 FQNEAQ. The CDR3 is made up of 17 amino acids. The junction had 9 bases not matched to a gene; V was cut back by 6 bases and J by 1 base. Notes on the study in general: The classifier reportedly diagnosed cytomegalovirus status with high specificity and sensitivity. Of the V segments, some could not be distinguished, including TRBV6-2 and TRBV6-3, and were excluded.

This clone has only a few counts. The target antigen is unknown. PCR was performed using 60 Vbeta and 13 Jbeta primers. Assay: immunoSEQ multiplex PCR; the TCRdb copy retains only in-frame clones and omits some. Among tens of thousands of clones listed, roughly 67% were seen once. The chain uses TRBV7-8 and TRBJ2-3; 11 bases line up with TRBD2. This TCR was recovered from a man between 40 and 49 years old in good health and CMV-seropositive. Source material: PBMCs. The chain's CDR3 is CASRPSSSGGRTDTQYF. CDR3 bases: TGTGCCAGCAGACCATCATCTAGCGGGGGGCGCACAGATACGCAGTATTTT. Based on the CDR3 plus reference TRBV7-8 and TRBJ2-3, the full variable domain is GAGVSQSPRYKVAKRGQDVALRCDPISGHVSLFWYQQALGQGPEFLTYFQNEAQLDKSGLPSDRFFAERPEGSVSTLKIQRTQQEDSAVYLCASRPSSSGGRTDTQYFGPGTRLTVL.